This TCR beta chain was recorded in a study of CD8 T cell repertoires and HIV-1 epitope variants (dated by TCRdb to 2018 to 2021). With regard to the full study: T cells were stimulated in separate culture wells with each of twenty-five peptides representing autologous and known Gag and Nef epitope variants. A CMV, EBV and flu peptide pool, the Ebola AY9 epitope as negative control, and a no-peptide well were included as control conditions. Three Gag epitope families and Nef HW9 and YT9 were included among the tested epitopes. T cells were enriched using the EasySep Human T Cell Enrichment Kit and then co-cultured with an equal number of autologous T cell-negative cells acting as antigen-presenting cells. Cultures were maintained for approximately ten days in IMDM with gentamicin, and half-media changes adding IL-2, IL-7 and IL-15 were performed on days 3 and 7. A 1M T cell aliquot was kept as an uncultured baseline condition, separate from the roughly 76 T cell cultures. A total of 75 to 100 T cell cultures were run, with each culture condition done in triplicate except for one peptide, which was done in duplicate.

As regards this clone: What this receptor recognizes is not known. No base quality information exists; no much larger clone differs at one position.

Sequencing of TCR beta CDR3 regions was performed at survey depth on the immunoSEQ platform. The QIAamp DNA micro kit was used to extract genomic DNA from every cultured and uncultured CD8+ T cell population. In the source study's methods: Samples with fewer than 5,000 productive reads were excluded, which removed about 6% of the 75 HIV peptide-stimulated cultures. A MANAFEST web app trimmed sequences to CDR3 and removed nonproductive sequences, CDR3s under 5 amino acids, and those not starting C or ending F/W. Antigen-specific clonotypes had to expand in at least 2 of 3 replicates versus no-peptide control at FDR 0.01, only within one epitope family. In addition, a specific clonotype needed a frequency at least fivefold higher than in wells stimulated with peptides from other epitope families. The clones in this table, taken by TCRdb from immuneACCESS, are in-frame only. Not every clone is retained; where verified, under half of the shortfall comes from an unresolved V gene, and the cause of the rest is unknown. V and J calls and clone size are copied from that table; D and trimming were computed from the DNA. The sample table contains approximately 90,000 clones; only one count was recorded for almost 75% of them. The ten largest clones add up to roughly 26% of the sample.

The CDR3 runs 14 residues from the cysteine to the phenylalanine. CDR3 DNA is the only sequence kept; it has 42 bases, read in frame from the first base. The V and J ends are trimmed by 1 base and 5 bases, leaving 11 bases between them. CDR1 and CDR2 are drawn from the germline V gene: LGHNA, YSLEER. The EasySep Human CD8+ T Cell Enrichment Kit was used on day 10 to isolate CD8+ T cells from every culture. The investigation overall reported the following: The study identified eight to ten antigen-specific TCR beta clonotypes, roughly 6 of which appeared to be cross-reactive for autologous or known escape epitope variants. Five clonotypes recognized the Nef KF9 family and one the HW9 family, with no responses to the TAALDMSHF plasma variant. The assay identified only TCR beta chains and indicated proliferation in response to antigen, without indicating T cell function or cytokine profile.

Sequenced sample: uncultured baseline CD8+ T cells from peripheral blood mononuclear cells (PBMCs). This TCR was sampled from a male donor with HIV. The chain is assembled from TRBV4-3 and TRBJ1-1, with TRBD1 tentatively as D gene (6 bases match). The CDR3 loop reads CASSQGGGGTEAFF. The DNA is TGCGCCAGCAGCCAAGGTGGAGGGGGGACTGAAGCTTTCTTT.